The 32 T cell receptor beta chains below come from one sample, sequenced in a study of T cell responses to AZD1222 COVID-19 vaccine. Libraries were prepared by immunoSEQ multiplex PCR; TCRdb keeps only in-frame clonotypes and omits some of them. Of around 120,000 clones listed, around 89% are singletons. The sample consisted of peripheral blood, taken on day 0 of AZD1222 vaccination. Every receptor here comes from an adult in good health.

This clone was seen more than once but under ten times. The gene calls are TRBV7-2 and TRBJ1-2; 8 bases line up with TRBD1. J lost 7 bases, V lost 4 bases, and 11 bases had no gene match. Germline CDR1 SGHTA, CDR2 FQGNSA. The CDR3 sequence is 15 residues long. CDR3 in amino acids: CASSSQGGFKSGYTF. CDR3 bases: TGTGCCAGCAGCTCACAGGGGGGATTCAAGTCTGGCTACACCTTC.

V gene TRBV19 combines with J gene TRBJ1-6, with D perhaps TRBD1 (5 bases). There are 15 residues in the CDR3. Germline V gene data show CDR1 as LNHDA and CDR2 as SQIVND (reference sequence). The V end lost 4 bases, the J end lost 9 bases, and 16 bases lay between the germline ends. CDR3 region: CASSTIGGNRSPLHF. CDR3 bases: TGTGCCAGTAGTACTATTGGGGGTAATCGTTCACCCCTCCACTTT.

The chain links TRBV19 to TRBJ2-7; tentatively, D is TRBD1 or TRBD2 (5 bases each). Per the germline V gene, CDR1 is LNHDA and CDR2 is SQIVND (reference sequence). Trimming shortened V by 3 bases and J by 5 bases, and 17 bases separated the two germline ends. This CDR3 has 15 residues. In DNA form, the CDR3 reads TGTGCCAGTAGTATGAGGGGTTTCGTAGGGAACGAGCAGTACTTC. The encoded protein is CASSMRGFVGNEQYF.

The rearrangement joins TRBV10-3 to TRBJ2-4, with 7 bases that match TRBD2. The CDR3 loop spans 17 amino acids. Germline loops: CDR1 ENHRY, CDR2 SYGVKD. V shed 0 bases and J 0 bases; nucleotides not matched to a gene: 5. The CDR3 loop reads CAISESHGGIAKNIQYF. CDR3 DNA: TGTGCCATCAGTGAGTCGCACGGGGGGATAGCCAAAAACATTCAGTACTTC.

CDR3 nucleotides: TGTGCCACCAGCAGAGATAACCGGCAGGGGAAAAGGGCGCAGTATTTT. Protein product: CATSRDNRQGKRAQYF. The rearrangement links TRBV15 to TRBJ2-3; D possibly corresponds to TRBD1 (6 bases). The V and J ends lost 0 bases and 10 bases respectively, with 20 bases between them. CDR1 and CDR2 (germline): LNHNV, YYDKDF (reference sequence). This CDR3 contains 16 residues. The variable domain in full, with the rest retrieved from reference TRBV15 and TRBJ2-3, is DAMVIQNPRYQVTQFGKPVTLSCSQTLNHNVMYWYQQKSSQAPKLLFHYYDKDFNNEADTPDNFQSRRPNTSFCFLDIRSPGLGDTAMYLCATSRDNRQGKRAQYFGPGTRLTVL.

This rearrangement joins TRBV7-3 to TRBJ1-1; D gene ambiguous. The CDR3 extends over 13 amino acids. V dropped 5 bases and J dropped 6 bases, with 13 bases sitting between them. CDR1 is SGHTA, CDR2 FQGTGA, per germline. The CDR3 protein is CASSPDLYAEAFF. In DNA form, the CDR3 reads TGTGCCAGCAGCCCCGACCTATACGCTGAAGCTTTCTTT. Together with reference TRBV7-3 and TRBJ1-1, the CDR3 gives the full variable domain: GAGVSQTPSNKVTEKGKYVELRCDPISGHTALYWYRQSLGQGPEFLIYFQGTGAADDSGLPNDRFFAVRPEGSVSTLKIQRTERGDSAVYLCASSPDLYAEAFFGQGTRLTVV.

V usage is TRBV4-1 and J usage is TRBJ2-3, with 9 bases identical to TRBD2. V dropped 0 bases and J dropped 4; count of bases not matched to a gene: 8. The CDR3 loop spans 17 amino acids. Germline CDR1 is MGHRA and CDR2 is YSYEKL. The CDR3 loop reads CASSQDGRAGGADTQYF. The CDR3 DNA follows: TGCGCCAGCAGCCAAGATGGACGAGCGGGGGGAGCAGATACGCAGTATTTT.

The V gene is TRBV10-3, the J gene TRBJ1-1, with 7 positions matching TRBD1. The CDR3 loop spans 14 amino acids. The ends lost 6 bases at V and 0 bases at J; junction bases unmatched: 4. Germline lookup yields CDR1 ENHRY and CDR2 SYGVKD. CDR3 sequence reads: CAISNTGVNTEAFF. In nucleotides, the CDR3 is TGTGCCATCAGCAACACAGGGGTGAACACTGAAGCTTTCTTT.

The chain couples TRBV4-3 to TRBJ1-1, with D possibly being TRBD1 (5 bases). The length of the CDR3 is 13 residues. V lost 0 bases and J 11 bases, leaving 13 bases between the germline ends. Germline CDR1 LGHNA, CDR2 YSLEER. The CDR3 nucleotides read TGCGCCAGCAGCCAAGATGAGGGGACGAGGGCTTTCTTT. Protein product: CASSQDEGTRAFF.

This clone appeared a single time. CDR3 sequence reads: CASSRPFVKETQYF. The CDR3 nucleotides are TGTGCCAGCTCACGTCCTTTTGTCAAAGAGACCCAGTACTTC. This chain uses TRBV18 with TRBJ2-5; D remains ambiguous. The CDR3 is made up of 14 amino acids. The V gene's germline CDR1 is KGHSH and CDR2 LQKENI. V lost 4 bases and J 3 bases, leaving 12 bases between the germline ends.

The genes are TRBV14 and TRBJ2-7; D is possibly TRBD1 (6 bases). The V gene lost 2 bases and the J gene lost 3 bases, with 11 bases spanning the gap. The germline V gene encodes CDR1 SGHDN and CDR2 FVKESK. This CDR3 has 14 amino acids. CDR3 DNA sequence: TGTGCCAGCAGCCAAACAAGGACAGTCTACGAGCAGTACTTC. It specifies CASSQTRTVYEQYF. Based on the CDR3 plus reference TRBV14 and TRBJ2-7, the full variable domain is EAGVTQFPSHSVIEKGQTVTLRCDPISGHDNLYWYRRVMGKEIKFLLHFVKESKQDESGMPNNRFLAERTGGTYSTLKVQPAELEDSGVYFCASSQTRTVYEQYFGPGTRLTVT.

This chain connects TRBV6-2 or TRBV6-3 to TRBJ2-1, with TRBD1 matching over 8 bases. The germline gives CDR1 MNHEY, CDR2 SVGEGT. The V segment lost 1 base and the J segment 5 bases; nucleotides outside the gene matches: 10. The CDR3 extends over 17 amino acids. The chain's CDR3 is CASSYFQFRTGNNEQFF. The DNA for the CDR3 is TGTGCCAGCAGTTACTTCCAGTTTAGGACAGGGAACAATGAGCAGTTCTTC.

The CDR3 here is CASSRGGLTGNTIYF. The CDR3, as DNA: TGTGCCAGCTCACGAGGAGGGCTCACTGGAAACACCATATATTTT. J is TRBJ1-3 and V is TRBV18; D not resolved. The CDR3 has 15 amino acids. V was pared by 4 bases and J by 2 bases, with 12 bases between. The germline CDR1 and CDR2 sequences are KGHSH and LQKENI.

Points on this clone: Distinct nucleotide sequences in the sample also encode this CDR3. The gene calls are TRBV4-2 and TRBJ1-5; D ambiguous. The CDR3 spans 13 residues. V was shortened by 0 bases and J by 5 bases, with 5 bases between the two germline ends. CDR1 and CDR2 (germline): LGHNA, YNFKEQ. CDR3 sequence: CASSQDRDQPQHF. The CDR3 DNA is TGTGCCAGCAGCCAAGATAGGGATCAGCCCCAGCATTTT.

The V call is TRBV27, the J call TRBJ2-5, with D perhaps TRBD1 (6 bases). CDR1 is MNHEY and CDR2 is SMNVEV in the germline V gene (reference sequence). The V gene lost 5 bases and the J gene lost 5 bases, with 12 bases spanning the gap. CDR3 size: 13 residues. This CDR3 is CASSEAGVETQYF. The CDR3 nucleotides read TGTGCCAGCAGTGAGGCAGGGGTTGAGACCCAGTACTTC.

This clone occurred once. The chain employs TRBV27 and TRBJ1-2; 8 bases line up with TRBD1. CDR1 and CDR2 (germline): MNHEY, SMNVEV (reference sequence). With 5 bases clipped from V and 2 bases from J, the junction kept 16 bases outside the gene matches. The CDR3 length is 18 residues. This chain's CDR3 is CASSHYGSAGGPNYGYTF. CDR3 in DNA: TGTGCCAGCAGTCATTACGGGTCCGCAGGGGGCCCCAACTATGGCTACACCTTC.

The V call is TRBV19, the J call TRBJ2-1, with 15 nucleotides matching TRBD2. The CDR3 runs 17 residues. Germline-derived CDR1 and CDR2 are LNHDA and SQIVND (reference sequence). The V and J ends lost 6 bases and 8 bases, in that order; junction bases with no gene match: 11. CDR3 nucleotides: TGTGCCAGTAGGGCCCTGGGACTAGCGGGGGGTAGGGATGAGCAGTTCTTC. This gives the protein CASRALGLAGGRDEQFF.

CDR3 region: CASSSTDVQGGNSPLHF. CDR3 sequence (DNA): TGTGCCAGCTCATCAACCGATGTTCAGGGGGGAAATTCACCCCTCCACTTT. The V and J genes are TRBV18 and TRBJ1-6; 7 bases are a match to TRBD1. V lost 5 bases and J lost 7; bases outside the gene matches: 14. The germline V gene has CDR1 KGHSH and CDR2 LQKENI. This CDR3 comprises 17 residues.

The V gene is TRBV29-1, the J gene TRBJ2-3; D is possibly TRBD1 (5 bases). This CDR3 is built from 13 residues. The V end was cut by 2 bases, the J end by 5 bases, with 11 bases between. CDR1 and CDR2 (germline): SQVTM, ANQGSEA. This chain's CDR3 is CSVEFSGRDTQYF. DNA for the CDR3: TGCAGCGTTGAATTTTCAGGGCGAGATACGCAGTATTTT.

The rearrangement uses TRBV11-2 and TRBJ1-3; 10 bases align to TRBD1. J lost 1 base, V lost 5 bases, and 5 bases had no gene match. Germline loops: CDR1 SGHAT, CDR2 FQNNGV. The CDR3 sequence is 16 residues long. CDR3 amino acids: CASSTWTGGSGNTIYF. DNA of the CDR3: TGTGCCAGCAGCACTTGGACAGGGGGGTCTGGAAACACCATATATTTT.

The chain links TRBV6-7 to TRBJ1-5, with D maybe TRBD1 (6 bases). TRBV6-7 is reported as an ORF; its role is uncertain. Trimming took off 4 bases at V and 4 bases at J, with 14 bases between the two ends. CDR3 length: 15 residues. CDR3 loop: CASSCEGGGNQPQHF. CDR3 in DNA: TGTGCCAGCAGTTGCGAGGGAGGGGGGAATCAGCCCCAGCATTTT.

This chain links TRBV4-2 with TRBJ2-7; the D is unclear. V shed 0 bases and J shed 2 bases, with 11 bases lying between them. The CDR3 consists of 15 residues. Germline CDR1 is LGHNA and CDR2 is YNFKEQ. The CDR3 bases are TGTGCCAGCAGCCAAGATCCCCTCCCGCCCTACGAGCAGTACTTC. It is translated as CASSQDPLPPYEQYF.

This chain links TRBV14 with TRBJ2-6, with 8 bases lining up with TRBD1. V dropped 4 bases and J dropped 0; count of bases not matched to a gene: 11. The CDR3 has 19 residues. Germline V lookup: CDR1 SGHDN, CDR2 FVKESK. The CDR3 nucleotides are TGTGCCAGCAGCCCCCATCCAGGGGGCTCCTCCTCTGGGGCCAACGTCCTGACTTTC. This gives the protein CASSPHPGGSSSGANVLTF.

The chain recombines TRBV5-5 with TRBJ2-2; 8 bases agree with TRBD2. With 3 bases clipped from V and 6 bases from J, the junction kept 13 bases outside the gene matches. Germline loops: CDR1 SGHKS, CDR2 YYEKEE (reference sequence). The CDR3 runs to 17 residues. CDR3 coding DNA: TGTGCCAGCAGCTGGGGACTAGTCTCGACCCGCGCCGGGGAGCTGTTTTTT. Its protein is CASSWGLVSTRAGELFF. The full variable domain, its missing parts supplied by reference TRBV5-5 and TRBJ2-2, is DAGVTQSPTHLIKTRGQQVTLRCSPISGHKSVSWYQQVLGQGPQFIFQYYEKEERGRGNFPDRFSARQFPNYSSELNVNALLLGDSALYLCASSWGLVSTRAGELFFGEGSRLTVL.

The V gene is TRBV7-2, the J gene TRBJ2-3, with TRBD2 matching over 8 bases. Germline V gene data show CDR1 as SGHTA and CDR2 as FQGNSA. The ends lost 4 bases at V and 2 bases at J; junction bases unmatched: 5. The CDR3 runs 15 residues. In DNA, the CDR3 is TGTGCCAGCAGCTATAGCGGGGTACTCACAGATACGCAGTATTTT. It specifies CASSYSGVLTDTQYF.

The sample holds one count of this clone. V and J are TRBV14 and TRBJ1-4; D gene unclear. The germline gives CDR1 SGHDN, CDR2 FVKESK. This CDR3 has 15 residues. The germline V and J ends were trimmed by 0 bases and 8 bases, with 13 bases remaining between them. CDR3 DNA: TGTGCCAGCAGCCAAGATGGCCGCCCAAGAGAAAAACTGTTTTTT. Translating gives CASSQDGRPREKLFF. The whole variable domain, remainder taken from reference TRBV14 and TRBJ1-4, is EAGVTQFPSHSVIEKGQTVTLRCDPISGHDNLYWYRRVMGKEIKFLLHFVKESKQDESGMPNNRFLAERTGGTYSTLKVQPAELEDSGVYFCASSQDGRPREKLFFGSGTQLSVL.

The rearrangement uses TRBV29-1 and TRBJ1-2; perhaps TRBD1 as D (6 bases). V dropped 8 bases and J dropped 4 bases, with 17 bases sitting between them. Germline-derived CDR1 and CDR2 are SQVTM and ANQGSEA. The CDR3 has 13 amino acids. CDR3 region: CSSSGGPVYGYTF. In DNA form, the CDR3 reads TGCAGCTCAAGCGGGGGGCCGGTCTATGGCTACACCTTC.

The V call is TRBV5-1, the J call TRBJ2-2; D unresolved. The V gene's germline CDR1 is SGHRS and CDR2 YFSETQ. V was shortened by 8 bases and J by 5 bases, with 28 bases between the two germline ends. CDR3 length equals 18 residues. The CDR3 here is CARDSTSRASRSTGELFF. CDR3 bases: TGCGCCAGAGATAGTACAAGTAGGGCTTCTCGATCAACCGGGGAGCTGTTTTTT.

The V call is TRBV7-8, the J call TRBJ1-2; D is unclear. V lost 5 bases and J 2 bases, leaving 12 bases between the germline ends. Germline V gene sequence: CDR1 SGHVS, CDR2 FQNEAQ. The CDR3 extends over 14 amino acids. The CDR3 coding sequence is TGTGCCAGCAGCCCCGCAGACACGAACTATGGCTACACCTTC. Translated, it gives CASSPADTNYGYTF. Variable domain in full (rest from reference TRBV7-8 and TRBJ1-2): GAGVSQSPRYKVAKRGQDVALRCDPISGHVSLFWYQQALGQGPEFLTYFQNEAQLDKSGLPSDRFFAERPEGSVSTLKIQRTQQEDSAVYLCASSPADTNYGYTFGSGTRLTVV.

The V and J genes are TRBV12-3 or TRBV12-4 and TRBJ2-7; D gene unclear. V was trimmed by 2 bases and J by 3 bases, leaving 8 bases between them. This CDR3 comprises 13 residues. The CDR3 nucleotides read TGTGCCAGCAGTTTAAGGGTAGGCTACGAGCAGTACTTC. The encoded protein is CASSLRVGYEQYF.

The V call is TRBV29-1, the J call TRBJ1-1; a weak D match, TRBD1 (6 bases). The germline V and J ends were trimmed by 4 bases and 1 base, with 10 bases remaining between them. From germline, CDR1 is SQVTM and CDR2 ANQGSEA. This CDR3 region has 13 residues. DNA for the CDR3: TGCAGCGTTGTTGAGGGGGGGAACACTGAAGCTTTCTTT. Its translation: CSVVEGGNTEAFF.

The chain couples TRBV12-5 to TRBJ1-3, with 8 bases that match TRBD1. There are 18 residues in the CDR3. From germline, CDR1 is LGHNT and CDR2 FRNRAP. With 1 base clipped from V and 4 bases from J, the junction kept 12 bases outside the gene matches. This CDR3 is CASGLAGKTGAIGNTIYF. CDR3 DNA: TGTGCTAGTGGTTTGGCAGGAAAGACAGGGGCTATCGGAAACACCATATATTTT.